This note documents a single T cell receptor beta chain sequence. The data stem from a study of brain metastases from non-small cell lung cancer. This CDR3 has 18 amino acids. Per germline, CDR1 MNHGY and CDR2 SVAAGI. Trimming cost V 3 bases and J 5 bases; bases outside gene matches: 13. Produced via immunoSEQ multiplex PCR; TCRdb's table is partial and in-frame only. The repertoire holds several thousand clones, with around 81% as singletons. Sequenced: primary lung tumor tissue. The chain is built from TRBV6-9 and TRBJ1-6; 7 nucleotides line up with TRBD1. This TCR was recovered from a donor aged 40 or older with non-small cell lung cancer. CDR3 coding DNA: TGTGCCAGCAGTTACGGGGGGACAGACTCTCCCGATAATTCACCCCTCCACTTT. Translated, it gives CASSYGGTDSPDNSPLHF.